The clone carrying this TCR beta chain is hyperexpanded by share. Its target is not known. Trimming stripped 4 bases from V and 7 bases from J, with 17 bases between. Looked up from germline, CDR1 is SEHNR and CDR2 is FQNEAQ (reference sequence). CDR3 length: 15 amino acids. Repeated repertoire sampling spanned the course of chemoradiotherapy. Method: immunoSEQ multiplex PCR; TCRdb's copy keeps in-frame clones and lacks some. This sample yields 6,000 or so clones, of which more than 70% are seen a single time; roughly 40% belongs to the top ten. This specimen belongs to a study of chemoradiotherapy in HPV16-positive cancers. Study-wide results and caveats: Candidate HPV-specific clones and E7-related TCR motifs grew in tumor during treatment. HPV-specific T cells were functionally defined from only a couple of HPV16-positive patients.

V gene TRBV7-9 combines with J gene TRBJ2-1, with D possibly being TRBD2 (5 bases). The TCR originated in a human donor with HPV-associated anogenital cancer. The specimen was collected from a patient who underwent chemoradiotherapy. The CDR3 protein is CASSSTRAYGNEQFF. The CDR3 DNA reads TGTGCCAGCAGCTCAACGCGGGCCTATGGGAATGAGCAGTTCTTC.